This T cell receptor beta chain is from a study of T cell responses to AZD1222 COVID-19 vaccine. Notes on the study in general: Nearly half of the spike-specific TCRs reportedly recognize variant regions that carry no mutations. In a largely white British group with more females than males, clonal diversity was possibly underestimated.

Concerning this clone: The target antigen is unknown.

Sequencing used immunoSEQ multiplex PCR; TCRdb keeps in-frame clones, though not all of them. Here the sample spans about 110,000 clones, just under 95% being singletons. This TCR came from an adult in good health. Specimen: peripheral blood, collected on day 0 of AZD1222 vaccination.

CDR3 protein: CASSVPPTDTQYF. The CDR3 nucleotides are TGTGCCAGCAGCGTACCCCCCACAGATACGCAGTATTTT. The chain employs TRBV9 and TRBJ2-3; no definite D call. The CDR3 length is 13 residues. Per germline, CDR1 SGDLS and CDR2 YYNGEE. Trimming shortened V by 1 base and J by 2 bases, and 5 bases separated the two germline ends.